A single sample is the source of the 15 T cell receptor beta chains below, sequenced in a study of blood T cells in healthy people across ages. A second about 7 to 12 cycle PCR used barcoded and J-beta primers. TCRdb re-called the 5' RACE reads through MiXCR, storing one row per CDR3 protein. In the table there are over a million distinct CDR3 sequences, under 45% of which are singletons. Material for sequencing was blood. The receptors here all came from a woman aged 55-70 years in good health.

As for this clonotype: The junction departs from the called germline gene at one end, perhaps through a read error. The rearrangement uses TRBV27 and TRBJ1-1; TRBD1 matches at 7 bases. CDR1 MNHEY and CDR2 SMNVEV come from the germline V gene (reference sequence). The CDR3 contains 14 residues. The CDR3 loop is CASSLSGGNTEAFF. The CDR3 DNA follows: TGTGCCAGCAGCTTATCAGGGGGGAACACTGAAGCTTTCTTT.

J is TRBJ2-7 and V is TRBV5-8; unclear D gene. Trimming removed 6 bases from V and 3 bases from J, with 10 bases in between. The CDR3 spans 12 residues. Germline V gene lookup returns CDR1 SGHTS and CDR2 YDEGEE. The chain's CDR3 is CASTVTLYEQYF. CDR3 DNA: TGTGCCAGCACCGTGACACTCTACGAGCAGTACTTC.

This clonotype was observed many times. This chain uses TRBV29-1 with TRBJ1-5, with unresolved D. Germline V CDR1 and CDR2: SQVTM, ANQGSEA. The CDR3 loop spans 13 amino acids. Trimming removed 3 bases at V and 3 bases at J, with 9 bases between. The CDR3, as DNA: TGCAGCGTTGACGCAGGAGCCAATCAGCCCCAGCATTTT. Encoded protein: CSVDAGANQPQHF.

The chain joins TRBV27 to TRBJ2-7, with a possible D match to TRBD1 (5 bases). The germline V gene has CDR1 MNHEY and CDR2 SMNVEV (reference sequence). V lost 7 bases and J lost 5, with 21 bases in between. CDR3 length: 15 residues. The CDR3 bases are TGTGCCAGCACCCGGACGACGGCTGGGGCCCACGAGCAGTACTTC. This translates into CASTRTTAGAHEQYF.

The rearrangement joins TRBV20-1 to TRBJ2-1, with 12 bases lining up with TRBD2. In germline, CDR1 is DFQATT, CDR2 SNEGSKA (reference sequence). CDR3 length equals 13 residues. V gave up 5 bases and J gave up 7 bases; unmatched junction bases: 3. The CDR3 is CSAGGTSGNEQFF. The CDR3, as DNA: TGCAGTGCTGGGGGGACTAGCGGGAATGAGCAGTTCTTC.

The genes are TRBV12-5 and TRBJ2-2, with no clear D. V was shortened by 2 bases and J by 4 bases, with 5 bases between the two germline ends. The CDR3 sequence is 13 residues long. CDR1 LGHNT and CDR2 FRNRAP come from the germline V gene. The CDR3 sequence: CASGLWSTGELFF. DNA for the CDR3: TGTGCTAGTGGTTTGTGGAGCACCGGGGAGCTGTTTTTT.

This clonotype was counted only a few times. V gene TRBV19 combines with J gene TRBJ2-7, with D possibly being TRBD2 (5 bases). Germline V gene sequence: CDR1 LNHDA, CDR2 SQIVND (reference sequence). With 3 bases removed from V and 5 bases from J, the gap between germline ends came to 14 bases. The CDR3 runs 14 residues. The CDR3 loop reads CASSIEGSLDEQYF. Here the CDR3 DNA reads TGTGCCAGTAGTATCGAAGGGAGTCTGGACGAGCAGTACTTC.

This sequence joins TRBV7-6 and TRBJ2-7, with D possibly matching TRBD1 (6 bases). The V gene's germline CDR1 is SGHVS and CDR2 FNYEAQ. CDR3 size: 15 residues. V was cut by 5 bases and J by 0 bases, with 14 bases left in between. In nucleotides, the CDR3 is TGTGCCAGCAGCAAAAACAGGGATCCCTCCTACGAGCAGTACTTC. This translates into CASSKNRDPSYEQYF.

This clonotype has just a few counts. The chain uses TRBV24-1 and TRBJ1-2; perhaps TRBD1 as D (6 bases). CDR1 and CDR2 (germline): KGHDR, SFDVKD. V lost 6 bases and J lost 4, with 14 bases in between. The CDR3 extends over 14 amino acids. The CDR3 protein is CATSNQGFGYGYTF. The CDR3 DNA sequence: TGTGCCACCAGTAACCAGGGGTTTGGCTATGGCTACACCTTC.

J is TRBJ1-1 and V is TRBV2; weak D call: TRBD1 (6 bases). Germline CDR1 SNHLY, CDR2 FYNNEI. The CDR3 length is 17 residues. V was pared by 1 base and J by 1 base, with 16 bases between. CDR3 in DNA: TGTGCCAGCAGTGAAGTTATATCGGAGGGGGAGAACACTGAAGCTTTCTTT. Translating it yields CASSEVISEGENTEAFF.

This chain uses TRBV6-5 with TRBJ1-4; D perhaps matches TRBD1 (6 bases). Trimming took off 4 bases at V and 11 bases at J, with 11 bases between the two ends. In germline, CDR1 is MNHEY, CDR2 SVGAGI. The CDR3 loop spans 12 amino acids. CDR3 coding DNA: TGTGCCAGCAGTTTCGACAGGTCGAAACTGTTTTTT. Its protein product is CASSFDRSKLFF.

The table lists this clonotype with a few counts. This rearrangement joins TRBV29-1 to TRBJ2-7; D is perhaps TRBD2 (5 bases). The CDR3 loop spans 10 amino acids. The germline V gene has CDR1 SQVTM and CDR2 ANQGSEA. Trimming pared 6 bases from V and 9 bases from J, leaving 12 bases between. The CDR3 DNA follows: TGCAGCGTGGGTACTAGTCCGCAGTACTTC. Translated: CSVGTSPQYF.

The table lists this clonotype with a few counts. The gene calls are TRBV7-3 and TRBJ2-1; 10 positions match TRBD2. V lost 1 base to trimming and J lost 4 bases; unmatched junction nucleotides: 4. Germline V CDR1 and CDR2: SGHTA, FQGTGA. The CDR3 length is 16 residues. Written as DNA, the CDR3 is TGTGCCAGCAGCTTAAGAGCTAGCGGGAGATACAATGAGCAGTTCTTC. Protein product: CASSLRASGRYNEQFF. Complete variable domain (other parts from reference TRBV7-3 and TRBJ2-1): GAGVSQTPSNKVTEKGKYVELRCDPISGHTALYWYRQSLGQGPEFLIYFQGTGAADDSGLPNDRFFAVRPEGSVSTLKIQRTERGDSAVYLCASSLRASGRYNEQFFGPGTRLTVL.

The rearrangement uses TRBV9 and TRBJ2-5; D possibly uses TRBD1 or TRBD2 (5 bases each). The V end lost 0 bases, the J end lost 5 bases, and 17 bases lay between the germline ends. Germline V gene lookup returns CDR1 SGDLS and CDR2 YYNGEE. CDR3 length equals 16 residues. The CDR3 sequence is CASSVATGTWGETQYF. CDR3 nucleotides: TGTGCCAGCAGCGTAGCTACGGGGACCTGGGGGGAGACCCAGTACTTC.

This clonotype was detected only a few times. The chain joins TRBV5-1 to TRBJ2-3; D is ambiguous. Germline V gives CDR1 SGHRS, CDR2 YFSETQ. The CDR3 has 14 residues. V gave up 2 bases and J gave up 0 bases, with 7 bases separating them. CDR3 in amino acids: CASSFATSTDTQYF. CDR3 nucleotides: TGCGCCAGCAGCTTTGCGACTAGCACAGATACGCAGTATTTT.